This TCR beta chain comes out of a study of CD8 T cells in Susac syndrome. RNA, at 0.5 to 1 ug, was reverse transcribed with random hexamers. An immunoSEQ multiplex PCR generated amplified TCR beta CDR3 products spanning 54 Vbeta and 13 Jbeta. One entry per CDR3 protein results from TCRdb running MiXCR on the immunoSEQ multiplex PCR reads. The sample consists of 180,000 or so distinct CDR3 sequences, around 95% of them appearing once. Sequencing of TCR beta covered CD8+ and CD4+ T cells obtained from blood. The specimen sequenced was CD4+ T cells from PBMCs. The sequence derives from a human donor in good health.

The CDR3 sequence is CAWSVQEGGEQYF. CDR3 coding DNA: TGTGCCTGGAGTGTACAGGAGGGGGGCGAGCAGTACTTC. The V call is TRBV30, the J call TRBJ2-7; tentatively, D is TRBD1 or TRBD2 (6 bases each). Germline CDR1 and CDR2: GTSNPN and SVGIG (reference sequence). CDR3 size: 13 residues. The germline V and J ends were trimmed by 0 bases and 6 bases, with 12 bases remaining between them.